The clone carrying this T cell receptor beta chain was counted at least ten times. CDR3 length: 16 residues. J was trimmed by 5 bases and V by 3 bases; bases with no gene match: 13. Germline-derived CDR1 and CDR2 are DFQATT and SNEGSKA (reference sequence). Researchers took RNA transcripts and amplified the TCR beta CDR3 regions from them. First-round RT-PCR targeting the TCR CDR3 was performed with the HTBI primer set. TCRdb re-called the multiplex PCR reads with MiXCR, one entry per CDR3 protein. There are hundreds of thousands of distinct CDR3 sequences in the sample; under 20% occur only once, and 15% to 20% lies in the top ten. The entry originates in a study of T cells in Graves' hyperthyroidism and ophthalmopathy.

The chain has TRBV20-1 and TRBJ2-5, with TRBD2 matching 9 bases. This TCR was recovered from a woman aged 45-59 years with Graves' hyperthyroidism that later progressed to Graves' ophthalmopathy. The sequenced sample consisted of blood. The CDR3 reads CSASIPAGGPGETQYF. CDR3 nucleotide sequence: TGCAGTGCTAGTATTCCGGCGGGGGGGCCGGGGGAGACCCAGTACTTC.